The source of this TCR beta chain is a study of shared clonotypes between healthy human individuals. This clone came up a few times. Germline-derived CDR1 and CDR2 are SGHAT and FQNNGV. The CDR3 extends over 16 amino acids. V lost 3 bases to trimming and J lost 4 bases; unmatched junction nucleotides: 7. This was a deep-level run. Profiling relied on immunoSEQ multiplex PCR, and the TCRdb table lists in-frame clones only, not all of them. The sample has 900,000 to 1,200,000 clones, about four fifths seen once. The chain recombines TRBV11-2 with TRBJ2-1, with TRBD2 matching over 9 bases. The source of this sequence is a young man in good health. Some clones in this sample may be carry-over from other donors' samples. Sequencing was done on a sample of memory CD4+ T cells from PBMCs. Subset of the sample: CD45RA-negative fraction. The DNA for the CDR3 is TGTGCCAGCAGCTTGAGTAGCGGGAGTAAGTACAATGAGCAGTTCTTC. Protein product: CASSLSSGSKYNEQFF.